What follows are 20 T cell receptor beta chains derived from one specimen sequenced in a study of T-cell memory formation after mild COVID-19. One entry per CDR3 protein results from TCRdb running MiXCR on the 5' RACE reads. The sample lists approximately 300,000 distinct CDR3 sequences, approximately 19% seen once, with roughly 20% in the top ten. The specimen sequenced was PBMCs or a T cell subset sorted from them (not recorded which). These receptors all stem from a man aged 18 to 29 who had mild COVID-19 (a few samples of this study predate the infection). Cell type and time point are not known.

This clonotype has more than one count but fewer than ten. The chain couples TRBV5-1 to TRBJ1-2; 10 bases are shared with TRBD1. After removal of 4 bases from V and 13 bases from J, the junction contained 13 bases not matched to a gene. The CDR3 consists of 14 residues. The V gene's germline CDR1 is SGHRS and CDR2 YFSETQ. CDR3 region: CASSAWGSGQGSTF. The CDR3 DNA is TGCGCCAGCAGCGCATGGGGATCGGGACAGGGGTCCACCTTC.

This clonotype was detected a few times. This chain links TRBV20-1 with TRBJ2-3, with TRBD2 matching over 8 bases. The V gene end was trimmed by 6 bases and the J gene end by 4 bases; junction bases not matched to a gene: 9. The length of the CDR3 is 14 residues. Germline CDR1 is DFQATT and CDR2 is SNEGSKA (reference sequence). The CDR3 DNA reads as TGCAGTGCCGCCCCGGCTAGCGGGCCAGATACGCAGTATTTT. Its translation is CSAAPASGPDTQYF.

This chain connects TRBV27 to TRBJ1-5; a possible D gene is TRBD1 (6 bases). Germline CDR1 and CDR2: MNHEY and SMNVEV (reference sequence). The ends were cut back, 8 bases at V and 9 bases at J, with 14 bases in the middle. This CDR3 contains 12 residues. Here the CDR3 DNA reads TGTGCCAGCGGTGAACAGGGCGGGCCCCAGCATTTT. This codes for CASGEQGGPQHF.

This clonotype was recorded only once. The chain joins TRBV6-2 or TRBV6-3 to TRBJ1-2; D is ambiguous. This CDR3 spans 13 amino acids. The V end was cut by 7 bases, the J end by 4 bases, with 13 bases between. Looked up from germline, CDR1 is MNHEY and CDR2 is SVGEGT. The CDR3 region is CASTVSWGYGYTF. The DNA for the CDR3 is TGTGCCAGCACCGTCAGCTGGGGCTATGGCTACACCTTC.

This clonotype appeared a few times. This rearrangement joins TRBV4-1 to TRBJ1-4; D gene unclear. There are 16 residues in the CDR3. Germline V gives CDR1 MGHRA, CDR2 YSYEKL. Trimming left V 0 bases short and J 5 bases short, with 13 bases between. The CDR3 spells CASSQDPAQLNEKLFF. For the CDR3, the DNA is TGCGCCAGCAGCCAAGATCCGGCACAGCTGAATGAAAAACTGTTTTTT.

V and J are TRBV4-1 and TRBJ1-4; no clear D gene. Trimming left V 5 bases short and J 6 bases short, with 7 bases between. This CDR3 has 12 amino acids. CDR1 and CDR2 from the germline V gene are MGHRA and YSYEKL. CDR3 loop: CASSWTDEKLFF. CDR3 nucleotides: TGCGCCAGCAGCTGGACTGATGAAAAACTGTTTTTT.

Here the CDR3 reads CASSFRGGPRVGELFF. The CDR3, as DNA: TGTGCCAGCAGCTTTCGGGGGGGGCCCCGTGTCGGGGAGCTGTTTTTT. This chain joins TRBV7-9 and TRBJ2-2; 8 bases are a match to TRBD2. CDR3 length: 16 amino acids. J was trimmed by 7 bases and V by 3 bases; bases with no gene match: 10. Looked up from germline, CDR1 is SEHNR and CDR2 is FQNEAQ (reference sequence).

This clonotype was seen a few times. J is TRBJ2-1 and V is TRBV4-3; D perhaps matches TRBD2 (5 bases). Trimming took 0 bases from V and 8 from J, leaving 17 bases between them. The germline CDR1 and CDR2 sequences are LGHNA and YSLEER. The CDR3 runs 16 residues. This chain's CDR3 is CASSQDPGIRVDEQFF. CDR3 coding DNA: TGCGCCAGCAGCCAAGACCCCGGGATTAGGGTCGATGAGCAGTTCTTC.

This clonotype was observed a handful of times. Here the CDR3 reads CASSVGGTKNIQYF. The DNA of the CDR3 is TGTGCCAGCAGCGTAGGGGGGACTAAAAACATTCAGTACTTC. This rearrangement joins TRBV9 to TRBJ2-4; the D gene is possibly TRBD2 (6 bases). Germline V gives CDR1 SGDLS, CDR2 YYNGEE. The CDR3 spans 14 residues. Trimming stripped 0 bases from V and 4 bases from J, with 8 bases between. Together with reference TRBV9 and TRBJ2-4, the CDR3 gives the full variable domain: DSGVTQTPKHLITATGQRVTLRCSPRSGDLSVYWYQQSLDQGLQFLIQYYNGEERAKGNILERFSAQQFPDLHSELNLSSLELGDSALYFCASSVGGTKNIQYFGAGTRLSVL.

This clonotype was seen a handful of times. The V and J genes are TRBV7-3 and TRBJ2-4, with D possibly TRBD2 on 5 matching bases. From germline, CDR1 is SGHTA and CDR2 FQGTGA. With 2 bases removed from V and 7 bases from J, the gap between germline ends came to 15 bases. There are 15 residues in the CDR3. As DNA, the CDR3 is TGTGCCAGCAGCTTAGGATATAGCGCCCAGAACATTCAGTACTTC. Translated, it gives CASSLGYSAQNIQYF.

Only a few counts were recorded for this clonotype. The rearrangement joins TRBV20-1 to TRBJ2-4; 7 positions match TRBD2. Germline trimming cut 6 bases from V and 1 base from J; bases unmatched to any gene: 15. Looked up from germline, CDR1 is DFQATT and CDR2 is SNEGSKA (reference sequence). The CDR3 has 17 residues. CDR3 coding DNA: TGCAGTGCGGACCGGGACGGGGGGACGTCGGCCAAAAACATTCAGTACTTC. It specifies CSADRDGGTSAKNIQYF.

The rearrangement joins TRBV24-1 to TRBJ2-7; a weak D match, TRBD1 (6 bases). The CDR3 is 13 amino acids. The ends were cut back, 5 bases at V and 4 bases at J, with 11 bases in the middle. Germline V CDR1 and CDR2: KGHDR, SFDVKD. This CDR3 is CATSGTVPYEQYF. As DNA, the CDR3 is TGTGCCACCAGTGGGACAGTTCCTTACGAGCAGTACTTC.

This chain joins TRBV4-1 and TRBJ2-5; 8 bases map to TRBD1. Trimming took 3 bases from V and 8 from J; bases not matched to a gene: 8. The CDR3 sequence is 14 residues long. Germline values: CDR1 MGHRA, CDR2 YSYEKL. The CDR3 nucleotides are TGCGCCAGCAGCCATGACAGGGGAAAGAGAACCCAGTACTTC. Translation gives CASSHDRGKRTQYF.

The V gene is TRBV7-9, the J gene TRBJ1-2; D is unclear. Germline V gene data show CDR1 as SEHNR and CDR2 as FQNEAQ (reference sequence). V lost 0 bases, J lost 6 bases, and 8 bases lay in between. This CDR3 region has 13 residues. CDR3 loop: CASSLAGGDGYTF. The CDR3, as DNA: TGTGCCAGCAGCTTAGCTGGTGGGGATGGCTACACCTTC.

The genes are TRBV6-5 and TRBJ1-2; 7 positions agree with TRBD1. The CDR3 is 14 residues long. The germline gives CDR1 MNHEY, CDR2 SVGAGI. After removal of 6 bases from V and 4 bases from J, the junction contained 8 bases not matched to a gene. Here the CDR3 reads CASRRQGGIYGYTF. The DNA for the CDR3 is TGTGCCAGCAGAAGACAGGGCGGCATCTATGGCTACACCTTC.

The gene calls are TRBV5-1 and TRBJ2-3; 8 nucleotides match TRBD2. This CDR3 contains 14 residues. V lost 5 bases, J lost 4 bases, and 6 bases stayed unmatched. The germline V gene encodes CDR1 SGHRS and CDR2 YFSETQ. The CDR3 loop reads CASRAGGAADTQYF. The CDR3, as DNA: TGCGCCAGCAGGGCCGGGGGGGCCGCAGATACGCAGTATTTT.

This clonotype has just a few counts. The gene calls are TRBV11-2 and TRBJ2-7, with 7 bases identical to TRBD1. The CDR3 totals 17 residues. Losses at the gene ends were 2 bases for V and 2 bases for J; bases not matched to a gene: 12. CDR1 is SGHAT, CDR2 FQNNGV, per germline. The CDR3 DNA follows: TGTGCCAGCAGCTTATCCCCGCCCGCGGACAGGACCTACGAGCAGTACTTC. Protein product: CASSLSPPADRTYEQYF.

J is TRBJ1-1 and V is TRBV7-2; no clear D gene. There are 13 residues in the CDR3. The ends were cut back, 6 bases at V and 1 base at J, with 9 bases in the middle. The germline V gene encodes CDR1 SGHTA and CDR2 FQGNSA. CDR3 in amino acids: CASSFDTNTEAFF. The CDR3 region has the DNA TGTGCCAGCAGTTTTGACACGAACACTGAAGCTTTCTTT.

As DNA, the CDR3 is TGTGCCAGCAGCCGGGACACGGGGGAAAAACTGTTTTTT. Translating gives CASSRDTGEKLFF. The chain links TRBV7-9 to TRBJ1-4, with a weak D call TRBD1 (6 bases). V was shortened by 5 bases and J by 8 bases, with 12 bases between the two germline ends. The CDR3 covers 13 residues. Germline lookup yields CDR1 SEHNR and CDR2 FQNEAQ (reference sequence).

The gene calls are TRBV11-2 and TRBJ1-2; possible D gene TRBD1, 6 bases. The germline V gene has CDR1 SGHAT and CDR2 FQNNGV. The CDR3 spans 14 residues. V was cut by 3 bases and J by 3 bases, with 11 bases left in between. The CDR3 region is CASSFLQGDYGYTF. The CDR3 coding sequence is TGTGCCAGCAGCTTTTTACAGGGTGACTATGGCTACACCTTC.